Sequencing of this TCR beta chain was carried out in a study of OX40 agonist ivuxolimab in advanced cancers. Across the whole study: Of mixed ages from about 20 to 90 and averaging 60 years, the group was roughly 83% male.

Concerning this clone itself: Antigen: not known.

Study results and limitations: Specificity for antigen went undetermined in the expanded peripheral T cells.

The V gene lost 4 bases and the J gene lost 5 bases, with 6 bases spanning the gap. CDR3 length equals 12 residues. Germline assignment: CDR1 MNHNY and CDR2 SVGAGI (reference sequence). This table comes from immunoSEQ multiplex PCR, and its TCRdb copy is limited to in-frame clones, with some not included. The sample shows about 77,000 clones, nearly 90% of them seen only once. The TCR sequence derives from an adult with an advanced solid tumor such as melanoma, head and neck, liver or kidney cancer. The chain combines TRBV6-6 with TRBJ1-5; no clear D. Sample: CD4+ or CD8+ T cells sorted from blood, taken in a trial of the OX40 agonist ivuxolimab. CDR3 nucleotide sequence: TGTGCCAGCAGTTTCGGGGATCAGCCCCAGCATTTT. Encoded protein: CASSFGDQPQHF.